These 5 T cell receptor beta chains originate from one sample sequenced in a study of response to subunit inactivated influenza vaccine. TCRdb passed the RT-PCR reads through MiXCR, listing each CDR3 protein once. Of 450,000 to 700,000 distinct CDR3 sequences in the sample, 13% to 15% are singletons; the top ten hold around 10%. Sequenced here: PBMCs from blood, sampled about 13 days after vaccination. The receptors derive from a man aged 50 to 59 who received an inactivated influenza vaccine.

The chain recombines TRBV7-2 with TRBJ2-7, with TRBD1 as a possible D gene (6 bases). Germline V gene data show CDR1 as SGHTA and CDR2 as FQGNSA. V lost 4 bases and J 4 bases, leaving 17 bases between the germline ends. CDR3 length: 15 amino acids. CDR3 region: CASSSGGQRSYEQYF. CDR3 DNA sequence: TGTGCCAGCAGCTCTGGGGGACAACGATCGTACGAGCAGTACTTC.

V usage is TRBV20-1 and J usage is TRBJ2-5, with 9 positions matching TRBD2. The junction had 13 bases not matched to a gene; V was cut back by 3 bases and J by 2 bases. CDR3 length equals 17 residues. Germline lookup yields CDR1 DFQATT and CDR2 SNEGSKA (reference sequence). The CDR3 DNA reads as TGCAGTGCTAGGGCCTTCCATAGCGGGAGTCGGCAAGAGACCCAGTACTTC. Translated: CSARAFHSGSRQETQYF.

This clonotype was counted many times. The chain combines TRBV29-1 with TRBJ2-7; unclear D gene. The germline CDR1 and CDR2 sequences are SQVTM and ANQGSEA. Trimming left V 7 bases short and J 4 bases short, with 11 bases between. CDR3 length: 11 residues. CDR3 loop: CSAASGYEQYF. The CDR3 DNA reads TGCAGCGCTGCGTCCGGTTACGAGCAGTACTTC.

This chain joins TRBV10-3 and TRBJ2-3, with D hard to call. Germline assignment: CDR1 ENHRY and CDR2 SYGVKD. The V end lost 6 bases, the J end lost 2 bases, and 12 bases lay between the germline ends. This CDR3 has 14 amino acids. In DNA, the CDR3 is TGTGCCATCAGGGGAAAGTGGGACACAGATACGCAGTATTTT. It is translated as CAIRGKWDTDTQYF.

V gene TRBV4-2 combines with J gene TRBJ2-5, with 7 bases identical to TRBD1. Germline CDR1 LGHNA, CDR2 YNFKEQ. The CDR3 runs 17 residues. Trimming cost V 1 base and J 5 bases; bases outside gene matches: 13. The CDR3 region is CASSQGPFDRADETQYF. The CDR3 region has the DNA TGTGCCAGCAGCCAAGGACCGTTCGACAGGGCCGATGAGACCCAGTACTTC.